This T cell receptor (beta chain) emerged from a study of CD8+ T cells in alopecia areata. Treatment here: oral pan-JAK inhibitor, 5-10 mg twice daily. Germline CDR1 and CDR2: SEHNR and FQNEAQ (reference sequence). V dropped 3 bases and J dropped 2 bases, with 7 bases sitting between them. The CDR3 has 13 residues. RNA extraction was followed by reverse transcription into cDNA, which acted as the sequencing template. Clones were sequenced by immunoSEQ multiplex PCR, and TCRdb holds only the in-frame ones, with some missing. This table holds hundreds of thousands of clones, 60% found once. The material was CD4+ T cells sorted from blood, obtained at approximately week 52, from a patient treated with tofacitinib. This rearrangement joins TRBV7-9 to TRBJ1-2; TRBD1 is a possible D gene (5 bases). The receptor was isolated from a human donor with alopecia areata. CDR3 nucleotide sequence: TGTGCCAGCAGCTTGGACACCAACTATGGCTACACCTTC. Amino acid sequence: CASSLDTNYGYTF.